A single T cell receptor beta chain is shown here with its context. This sample is drawn from a study of chemoradiotherapy in HPV16-positive cancers. Overall study: A couple of HPV16-positive patients' cells yielded candidate HPV-specific clones and common motifs.

The trim removed 4 bases at V and 3 bases at J, leaving 5 bases unmatched. The germline CDR1 and CDR2 sequences are SGHRS and YFSETQ. The CDR3 spans 15 residues. Assay: immunoSEQ multiplex PCR; the TCRdb copy retains only in-frame clones and omits some. The sample shows 12,000 or so clones, around 87% of them seen only once. This receptor was obtained from a human donor with HPV-associated anogenital cancer. Specimen: blood, collected from a patient who underwent chemoradiotherapy. The chain combines TRBV5-1 with TRBJ2-2; 8 positions agree with TRBD1. CDR3: CASSLGTGYTGELFF. In DNA form, the CDR3 reads TGCGCCAGCAGCCTGGGGACAGGCTACACCGGGGAGCTGTTTTTT.